Following are 13 T cell receptor beta chains from one sample sequenced in a study of glioma-infiltrating T cells. Amplification of TCR alpha and beta CDR3 regions from RNA used iRepertoire nested multiplex PCR. One entry per CDR3 protein results from TCRdb running MiXCR on the multiplex PCR reads. Of about 140,000 distinct CDR3 sequences listed, approximately 39% are singletons. Material for sequencing was glioma tissue, nonneoplastic brain tissue, or PBMCs (not recorded which). These receptors came from a human donor with low-grade glioma or glioblastoma, undergoing nonglioma brain surgery, or in good health (not recorded which).

The V call is TRBV20-1, the J call TRBJ2-3; weak D call: TRBD1 (6 bases). The germline CDR1 and CDR2 sequences are DFQATT and SNEGSKA (reference sequence). The CDR3 covers 13 residues. With 5 bases removed from V and 5 bases from J, the gap between germline ends came to 14 bases. The CDR3 region has the DNA TGCAGTGCTGCAGGGGCCAATAGAGATACGCAGTATTTT. Its protein product is CSAAGANRDTQYF.

The V gene is TRBV29-1, the J gene TRBJ2-3, with D possibly TRBD2 on 6 matching bases. The CDR3 sequence is 17 residues long. Per germline, CDR1 SQVTM and CDR2 ANQGSEA. V was shortened by 3 bases and J by 1 base, with 20 bases between the two germline ends. This CDR3 reads CSVDTVTDAGRTDTQYF. As DNA, the CDR3 is TGCAGCGTTGACACGGTCACTGATGCGGGGCGCACAGATACGCAGTATTTT.

Concerning this clonotype: Since no conserved phenylalanine or tryptophan closes the CDR3, a read error is the likely cause. In DNA, the CDR3 is TGTGCCACCAGTGACCCGACGAGAGGGGGGACGCAGTATTTA. The encoded protein is CATSDPTRGGTQYL. This rearrangement joins TRBV24-1 to TRBJ2-3; TRBD1 or TRBD2 may be the D gene (6 bases each). CDR1 is KGHDR, CDR2 SFDVKD, per germline. Trimming took 4 bases from V and 9 from J, leaving 16 bases between them. There are 14 residues in the CDR3.

In the case of this clonotype: The missing conserved phenylalanine or tryptophan at the end of this CDR3 makes a read error likely. The gene calls are TRBV7-2 and TRBJ2-3, with a weak D call TRBD2 (5 bases). Trimming removed 5 bases from V and 1 base from J, with 19 bases in between. The CDR3 extends over 17 amino acids. Per germline, CDR1 SGHTA and CDR2 FQGNSA. In DNA, the CDR3 is TGTGCCAGCAGCCAAGATTATCATCAGGAGGGCACAGATACGCAGTATCTT. Amino acids: CASSQDYHQEGTDTQYL.

This clonotype has a count of ten or more. The chain recombines TRBV5-1 with TRBJ2-1; no firm D call. Germline-derived CDR1 and CDR2 are SGHRS and YFSETQ. This CDR3 has 15 amino acids. Deletions cut 3 bases from V and 5 bases from J, with 15 bases between. The CDR3 sequence is CASSSIDLEDNEQFF. DNA of the CDR3: TGCGCCAGCAGCTCAATTGACCTGGAAGACAATGAGCAGTTCTTC. The entire variable domain, with the rest obtained from reference TRBV5-1 and TRBJ2-1, is as follows: KAGVTQTPRYLIKTRGQQVTLSCSPISGHRSVSWYQQTPGQGLQFLFEYFSETQRNKGNFPGRFSGRQFSNSRSEMNVSTLELGDSALYLCASSSIDLEDNEQFFGPGTRLTVL.

The table lists this clonotype with a few counts. The genes are TRBV6-1 and TRBJ1-6; D is ambiguous. Trimming removed 7 bases at V and 8 bases at J, with 9 bases between. This CDR3 is 12 amino acids long. Germline CDR1 MNHNS, CDR2 SASEGT. The CDR3 region is CASTLLDSPLHF. CDR3 DNA: TGTGCCAGCACCCTCCTCGATTCACCCCTCCACTTT.

The V call is TRBV20-1, the J call TRBJ2-1, with 12 bases identical to TRBD2. The assigned J gene may be wrong: the sequence end matches TRBJ2-5 better. This CDR3 comprises 15 residues. CDR1 and CDR2 from the germline V gene are DFQATT and SNEGSKA (reference sequence). The CDR3 reads CSARDRTSGMETQYF. The CDR3 nucleotides are TGCAGTGCTAGAGATAGGACTAGCGGGATGGAGACCCAGTACTTC.

The table lists this clonotype with a few counts. The chain combines TRBV27 with TRBJ1-1; no reliable D call. Trimming stripped 2 bases from V and 6 bases from J, with 10 bases between. This CDR3 is 13 amino acids long. Germline V gene lookup returns CDR1 MNHEY and CDR2 SMNVEV (reference sequence). CDR3 sequence: CASSLSKGSEAFF. The CDR3 coding sequence is TGTGCCAGCAGTTTAAGTAAAGGGTCTGAAGCTTTCTTT.

In this sample, this clonotype turned up a few times. The rearrangement joins TRBV4-1 to TRBJ1-3, with D hard to call. The CDR3 has 13 amino acids. Germline CDR1 reads MGHRA; CDR2 reads YSYEKL. V lost 0 bases to trimming and J lost 7 bases, with 7 bases between them. CDR3 region: CASSQDERNTIYF. The CDR3 DNA sequence: TGCGCCAGCAGCCAAGACGAGCGGAACACCATATATTTT.

In the case of this clonotype: An end of the junction differs from the germline gene, which may be a read error. The V call is TRBV20-1, the J call TRBJ2-1; 12 nucleotides line up with TRBD1. Germline CDR1 DFQATT, CDR2 SNEGSKA (reference sequence). The CDR3 runs to 16 residues. CDR3 sequence (DNA): TGCAGTGCTACTTCGGCCCGGGACAGGGGGCGGGATGAGCAGTCCTTC. This translates into CSATSARDRGRDEQSF.

This clonotype was counted a single time. This chain joins TRBV20-1 and TRBJ2-1, with TRBD1 identical over 8 bases. Trimming took 4 bases from V and 7 from J; bases not matched to a gene: 9. Germline loops: CDR1 DFQATT, CDR2 SNEGSKA (reference sequence). This CDR3 spans 14 amino acids. The CDR3 reads CSANPRTGMNEQFF. The CDR3 DNA reads as TGCAGTGCTAACCCCAGGACAGGGATGAATGAGCAGTTCTTC.

V and J are TRBV27 and TRBJ1-5; perhaps TRBD1 as D (5 bases). This CDR3 has 12 amino acids. The germline CDR1 and CDR2 sequences are MNHEY and SMNVEV (reference sequence). Trimming took 5 bases from V and 6 from J, leaving 8 bases between them. Written as DNA, the CDR3 is TGTGCCAGCAGTCCAGGGTTTCAGCCCCAGCATTTT. It encodes CASSPGFQPQHF.

The chain links TRBV20-1 to TRBJ2-3; 11 nucleotides agree with TRBD2. After removal of 3 bases from V and 0 bases from J, the junction contained 8 bases not matched to a gene. Per the germline V gene, CDR1 is DFQATT and CDR2 is SNEGSKA (reference sequence). This CDR3 contains 17 residues. In DNA form, the CDR3 reads TGCAGTGCTAGGGGAAACTTAGCGGGAGGGAGCACAGATACGCAGTATTTT. Amino acid sequence: CSARGNLAGGSTDTQYF.